This TCR beta chain derives from a study of OX40 agonist ivuxolimab in advanced cancers. Overall study: Partial responses were seen in three patients, one with hepatocellular carcinoma and two with cutaneous melanoma.

Some clones are missing from TCRdb's copy, which holds only in-frame ones; the method was immunoSEQ multiplex PCR. Of around 20,000 clones in the sample, 65% to 75% are singletons; the top ten hold 20% to 30%. This CDR3 is 14 amino acids long. Trimming cost V 0 bases and J 4 bases, with 9 bases left between them. Germline V CDR1 and CDR2: WSHSY, SAAADI. As regards this clone: Its cognate antigen is unknown.

Whole-study results and caveats: Dosing at 0.1 to 3.0 mg/kg was accompanied by clonal expansion of CD4+ and CD8+ blood T cells by week 6. Some nonresponders also had low normalized T-cell clonal expansion.

The sequencing here drew on CD4+ or CD8+ T cells sorted from blood, taken in a trial of the OX40 agonist ivuxolimab. The chain links TRBV10-2 to TRBJ2-5; tentatively, D is TRBD1 (6 bases). The sequence was collected from an adult with an advanced solid tumor such as melanoma, head and neck, liver or kidney cancer. The CDR3 is CASSESRGRETQYF. In DNA, the CDR3 is TGCGCCAGCAGTGAGTCGAGGGGGAGAGAGACCCAGTACTTC.